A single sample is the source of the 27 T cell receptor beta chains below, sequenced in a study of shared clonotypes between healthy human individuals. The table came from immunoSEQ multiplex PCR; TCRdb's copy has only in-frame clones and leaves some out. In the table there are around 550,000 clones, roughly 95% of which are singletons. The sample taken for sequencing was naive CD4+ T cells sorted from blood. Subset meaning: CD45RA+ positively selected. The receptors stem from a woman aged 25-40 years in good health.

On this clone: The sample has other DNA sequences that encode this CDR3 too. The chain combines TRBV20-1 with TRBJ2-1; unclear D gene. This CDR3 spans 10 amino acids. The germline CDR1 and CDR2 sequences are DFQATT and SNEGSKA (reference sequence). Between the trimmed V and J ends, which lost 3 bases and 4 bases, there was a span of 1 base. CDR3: CSARYNEQFF. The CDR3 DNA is TGCAGTGCTAGGTACAATGAGCAGTTCTTC.

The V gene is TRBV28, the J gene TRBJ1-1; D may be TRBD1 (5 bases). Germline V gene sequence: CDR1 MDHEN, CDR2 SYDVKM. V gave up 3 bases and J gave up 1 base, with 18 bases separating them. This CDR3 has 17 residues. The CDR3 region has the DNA TGTGCCAGCAGTTTGGGTGGGGCCGGGTTAGGGAACACTGAAGCTTTCTTT. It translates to CASSLGGAGLGNTEAFF. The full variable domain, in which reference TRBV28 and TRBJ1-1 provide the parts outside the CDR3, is DVKVTQSSRYLVKRTGEKVFLECVQDMDHENMFWYRQDPGLGLRLIYFSYDVKMKEKGDIPEGYSVSREKKERFSLILESASTNQTSMYLCASSLGGAGLGNTEAFFGQGTRLTVV.

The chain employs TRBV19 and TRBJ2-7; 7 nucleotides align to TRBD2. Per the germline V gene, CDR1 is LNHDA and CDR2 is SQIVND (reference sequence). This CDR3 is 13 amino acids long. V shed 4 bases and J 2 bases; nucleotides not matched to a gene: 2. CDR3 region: CASSTSGAYEQYF. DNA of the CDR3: TGTGCCAGTAGTACCAGCGGGGCCTACGAGCAGTACTTC.

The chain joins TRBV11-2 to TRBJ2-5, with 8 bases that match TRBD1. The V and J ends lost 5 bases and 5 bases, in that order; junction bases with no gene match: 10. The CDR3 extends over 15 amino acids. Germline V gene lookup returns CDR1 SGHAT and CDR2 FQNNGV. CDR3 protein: CASSLGGTGRETQYF. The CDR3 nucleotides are TGTGCCAGCAGCCTCGGAGGGACAGGAAGGGAGACCCAGTACTTC. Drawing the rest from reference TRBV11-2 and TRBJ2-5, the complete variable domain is EAGVAQSPRYKIIEKRQSVAFWCNPISGHATLYWYQQILGQGPKLLIQFQNNGVVDDSQLPKDRFSAERLKGVDSTLKIQPAKLEDSAVYLCASSLGGTGRETQYFGPGTRLLVL.

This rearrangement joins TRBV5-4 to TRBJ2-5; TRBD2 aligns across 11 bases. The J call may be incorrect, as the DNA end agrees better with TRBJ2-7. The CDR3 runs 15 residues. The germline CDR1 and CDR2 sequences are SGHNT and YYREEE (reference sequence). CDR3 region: CASSSPGLAVYEQYF. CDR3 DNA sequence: TGTGCCAGCAGCTCGCCGGGACTAGCGGTATACGAGCAGTACTTC.

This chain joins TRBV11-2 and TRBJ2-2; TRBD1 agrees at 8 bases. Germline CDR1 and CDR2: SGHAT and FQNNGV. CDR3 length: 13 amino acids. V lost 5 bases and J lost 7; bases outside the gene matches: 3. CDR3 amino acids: CASSTTGGGELFF. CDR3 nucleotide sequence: TGTGCCAGCAGCACAACAGGGGGCGGGGAGCTGTTTTTT. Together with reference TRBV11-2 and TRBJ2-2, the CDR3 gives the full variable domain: EAGVAQSPRYKIIEKRQSVAFWCNPISGHATLYWYQQILGQGPKLLIQFQNNGVVDDSQLPKDRFSAERLKGVDSTLKIQPAKLEDSAVYLCASSTTGGGELFFGEGSRLTVL.

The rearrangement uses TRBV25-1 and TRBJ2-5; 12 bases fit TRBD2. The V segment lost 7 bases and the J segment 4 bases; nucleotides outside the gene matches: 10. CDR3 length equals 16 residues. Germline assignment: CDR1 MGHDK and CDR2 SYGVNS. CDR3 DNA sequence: TGTGCCAGCACATTTCGGCTAGCGGGAGGGGGAGAGACCCAGTACTTC. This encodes CASTFRLAGGGETQYF.

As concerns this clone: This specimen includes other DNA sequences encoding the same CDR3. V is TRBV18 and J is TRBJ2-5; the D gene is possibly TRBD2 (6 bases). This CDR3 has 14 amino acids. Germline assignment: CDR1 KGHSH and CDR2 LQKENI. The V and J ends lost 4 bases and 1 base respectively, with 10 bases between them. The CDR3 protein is CASSRGGTQETQYF. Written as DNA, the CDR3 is TGTGCCAGCTCACGAGGCGGGACCCAAGAGACCCAGTACTTC.

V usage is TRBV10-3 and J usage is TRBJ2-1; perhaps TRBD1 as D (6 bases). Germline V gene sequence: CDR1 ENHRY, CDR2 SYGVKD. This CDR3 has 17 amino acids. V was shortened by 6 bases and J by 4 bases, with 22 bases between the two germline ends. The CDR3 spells CAIRETVGAQGYNEQFF. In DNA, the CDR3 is TGTGCCATCAGGGAGACGGTAGGAGCCCAGGGGTACAATGAGCAGTTCTTC.

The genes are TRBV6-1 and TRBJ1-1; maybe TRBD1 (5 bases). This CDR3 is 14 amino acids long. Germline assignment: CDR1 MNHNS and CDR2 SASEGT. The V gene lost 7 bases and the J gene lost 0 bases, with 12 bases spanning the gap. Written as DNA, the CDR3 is TGTGCCAGCAAAACAGGCCCCATGAACACTGAAGCTTTCTTT. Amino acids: CASKTGPMNTEAFF.

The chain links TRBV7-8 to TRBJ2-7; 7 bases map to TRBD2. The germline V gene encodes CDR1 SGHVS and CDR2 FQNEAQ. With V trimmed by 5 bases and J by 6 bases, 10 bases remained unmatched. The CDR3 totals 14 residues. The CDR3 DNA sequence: TGTGCCAGCAGCGGAGCGGGACTCTCGGGCGAGCAGTACTTC. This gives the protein CASSGAGLSGEQYF.

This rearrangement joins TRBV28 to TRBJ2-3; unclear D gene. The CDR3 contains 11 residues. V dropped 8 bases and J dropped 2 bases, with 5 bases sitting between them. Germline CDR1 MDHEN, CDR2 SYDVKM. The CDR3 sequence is CASLYTDTQYF. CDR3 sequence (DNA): TGTGCCAGCCTATACACAGATACGCAGTATTTT.

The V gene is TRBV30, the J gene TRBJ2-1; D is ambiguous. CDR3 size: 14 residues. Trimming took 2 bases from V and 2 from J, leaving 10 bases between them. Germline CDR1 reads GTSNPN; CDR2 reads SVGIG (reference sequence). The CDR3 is CAWSRDITYNEQFF. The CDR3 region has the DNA TGTGCCTGGAGTCGAGACATAACCTACAATGAGCAGTTCTTC. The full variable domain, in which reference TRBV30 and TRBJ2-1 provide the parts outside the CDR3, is SQTIHQWPATLVQPVGSPLSLECTVEGTSNPNLYWYRQAAGRGLQLLFYSVGIGQISSEVPQNLSASRPQDRQFILSSKKLLLSDSGFYLCAWSRDITYNEQFFGPGTRLTVL.

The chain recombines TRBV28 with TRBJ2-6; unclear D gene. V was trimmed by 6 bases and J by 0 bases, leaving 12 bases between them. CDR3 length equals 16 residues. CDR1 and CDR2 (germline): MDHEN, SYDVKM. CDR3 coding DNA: TGTGCCAGCAGCCCAGGACGGTTCTCTGGGGCCAACGTCCTGACTTTC. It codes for CASSPGRFSGANVLTF.

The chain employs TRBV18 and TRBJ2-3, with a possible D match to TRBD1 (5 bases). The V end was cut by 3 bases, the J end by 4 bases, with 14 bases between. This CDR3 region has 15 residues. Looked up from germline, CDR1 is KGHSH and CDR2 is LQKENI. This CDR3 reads CASSPQGVDADTQYF. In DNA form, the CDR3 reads TGTGCCAGCTCACCCCAGGGCGTCGACGCAGATACGCAGTATTTT.

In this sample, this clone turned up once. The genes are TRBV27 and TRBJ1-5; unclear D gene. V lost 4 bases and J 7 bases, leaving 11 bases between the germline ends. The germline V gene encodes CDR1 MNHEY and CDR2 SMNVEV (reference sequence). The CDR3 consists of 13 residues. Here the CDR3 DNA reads TGTGCCAGCAGTTGGGCCCCCCGACAGCCCCAGCATTTT. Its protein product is CASSWAPRQPQHF.

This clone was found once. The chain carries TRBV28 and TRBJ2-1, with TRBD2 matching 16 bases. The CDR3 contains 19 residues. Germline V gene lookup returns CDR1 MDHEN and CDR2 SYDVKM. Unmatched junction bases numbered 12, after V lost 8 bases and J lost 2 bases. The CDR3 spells CASLGPGLAGGSTYNEQFF. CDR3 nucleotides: TGTGCCAGCCTCGGTCCGGGACTAGCGGGAGGGTCGACCTACAATGAGCAGTTCTTC. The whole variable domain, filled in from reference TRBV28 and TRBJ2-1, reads DVKVTQSSRYLVKRTGEKVFLECVQDMDHENMFWYRQDPGLGLRLIYFSYDVKMKEKGDIPEGYSVSREKKERFSLILESASTNQTSMYLCASLGPGLAGGSTYNEQFFGPGTRLTVL.

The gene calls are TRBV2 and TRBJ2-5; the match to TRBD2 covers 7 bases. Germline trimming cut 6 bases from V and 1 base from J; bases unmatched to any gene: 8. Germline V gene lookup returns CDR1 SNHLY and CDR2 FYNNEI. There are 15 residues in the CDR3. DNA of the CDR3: TGTGCCAGCAGCCCCTCCGGCGGGGGCCAAGAGACCCAGTACTTC. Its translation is CASSPSGGGQETQYF.

The CDR3 DNA is TGTGCCAGCAGTCGGACTAGCGGGAGAAGCGAGCAGTACTTC. It codes for CASSRTSGRSEQYF. The genes are TRBV6-5 and TRBJ2-7; 13 bases match TRBD2. CDR3 length equals 14 residues. CDR1 is MNHEY, CDR2 SVGAGI, per germline. Losses at the gene ends were 5 bases for V and 6 bases for J; bases not matched to a gene: 4.

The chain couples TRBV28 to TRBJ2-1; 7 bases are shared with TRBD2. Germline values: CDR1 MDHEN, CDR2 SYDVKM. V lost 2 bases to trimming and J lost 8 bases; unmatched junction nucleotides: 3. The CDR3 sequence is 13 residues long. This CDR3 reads CASSLGREHEQFF. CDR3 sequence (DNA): TGTGCCAGCAGTTTAGGGCGGGAGCATGAGCAGTTCTTC.

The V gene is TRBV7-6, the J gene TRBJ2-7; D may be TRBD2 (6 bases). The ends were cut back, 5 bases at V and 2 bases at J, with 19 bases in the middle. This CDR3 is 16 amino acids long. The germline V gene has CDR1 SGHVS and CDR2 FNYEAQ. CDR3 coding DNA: TGTGCCAGCAGCCCACCAGGCGGGGACTTGCCCTACGAGCAGTACTTC. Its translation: CASSPPGGDLPYEQYF.

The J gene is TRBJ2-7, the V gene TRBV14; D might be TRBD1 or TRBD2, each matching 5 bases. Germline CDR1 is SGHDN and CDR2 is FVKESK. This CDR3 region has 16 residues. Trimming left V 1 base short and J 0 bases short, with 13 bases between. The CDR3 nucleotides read TGTGCCAGCAGCCAAGCTTTAGGGACCCACTCCTACGAGCAGTACTTC. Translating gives CASSQALGTHSYEQYF.

The CDR3 sequence: CASSLAGGGRVYTEAFF. The CDR3 region has the DNA TGTGCCAGCAGTTTAGCTGGGGGCGGGAGGGTATACACTGAAGCTTTCTTT. The chain carries TRBV27 and TRBJ1-1, with D possibly TRBD1 on 6 matching bases. V lost 2 bases and J lost 3, with 19 bases in between. Per germline, CDR1 MNHEY and CDR2 SMNVEV (reference sequence). The CDR3 covers 17 residues.

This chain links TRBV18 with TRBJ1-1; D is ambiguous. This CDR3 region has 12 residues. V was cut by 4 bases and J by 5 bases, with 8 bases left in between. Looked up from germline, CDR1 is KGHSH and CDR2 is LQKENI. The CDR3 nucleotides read TGTGCCAGCTCACGAGGACCAACTGAAGCTTTCTTT. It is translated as CASSRGPTEAFF.

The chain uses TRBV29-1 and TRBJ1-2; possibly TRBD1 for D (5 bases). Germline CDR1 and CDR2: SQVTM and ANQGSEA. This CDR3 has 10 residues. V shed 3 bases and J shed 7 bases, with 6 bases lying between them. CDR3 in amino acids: CSVDQGGYTF. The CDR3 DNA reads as TGCAGCGTTGATCAGGGTGGCTACACCTTC.

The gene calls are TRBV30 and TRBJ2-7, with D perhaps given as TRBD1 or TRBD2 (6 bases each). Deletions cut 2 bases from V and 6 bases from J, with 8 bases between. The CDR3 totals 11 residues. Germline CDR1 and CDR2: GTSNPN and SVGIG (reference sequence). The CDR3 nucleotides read TGTGCCTGGAGTCGGGGGCCCGAGCAGTACTTC. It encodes CAWSRGPEQYF.

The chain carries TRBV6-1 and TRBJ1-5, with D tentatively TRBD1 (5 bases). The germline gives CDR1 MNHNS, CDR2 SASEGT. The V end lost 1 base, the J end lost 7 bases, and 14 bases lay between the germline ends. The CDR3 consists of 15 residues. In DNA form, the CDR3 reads TGTGCCAGCAGTGAAGGGGCAGGGTTCCGGCAGCCCCAGCATTTT. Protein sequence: CASSEGAGFRQPQHF.